The 27 T cell receptor beta chains presented below share a single source sample, sequenced in a study of cytomegalovirus exposure and HLA in healthy donors. The PCR made use of 60 Vbeta and 13 Jbeta primers. The method was immunoSEQ multiplex PCR; TCRdb's version includes in-frame clones alone and lacks a portion of them. The sample gives 170,000 or so clones, around 80% of which show up once; 6% to 7.5% is in the top ten. Sequenced sample: PBMCs. These TCRs come from a man aged 25-45 years in good health and CMV-seropositive.

The chain uses TRBV9 and TRBJ1-1; 7 nucleotides line up with TRBD1. This CDR3 contains 14 residues. In germline, CDR1 is SGDLS, CDR2 YYNGEE. Trimming at V came to 6 bases and at J to 11 bases, leaving 16 bases not matched to a gene. CDR3 sequence (DNA): TGTGCCAGCACTCAAGGTGTACAGGGGCTTTCGGCTTTCTTT. It is translated as CASTQGVQGLSAFF.

The V gene is TRBV27, the J gene TRBJ2-2, with TRBD1 as a possible D gene (6 bases). The ends were cut back, 3 bases at V and 11 bases at J, with 13 bases in the middle. The length of the CDR3 is 13 residues. The germline V gene has CDR1 MNHEY and CDR2 SMNVEV (reference sequence). The CDR3 is CASSFYRESELFF. The DNA for the CDR3 is TGTGCCAGCAGTTTTTACAGGGAGTCAGAGCTGTTTTTT.

This clone has more than one count but fewer than ten. The chain couples TRBV5-4 to TRBJ2-2; no clear D gene. The length of the CDR3 is 12 residues. The germline V gene has CDR1 SGHNT and CDR2 YYREEE (reference sequence). The V end lost 0 bases, the J end lost 6 bases, and 3 bases lay between the germline ends. CDR3 DNA sequence: TGTGCCAGCAGCTTGGACTCCGGGGAGCTGTTTTTT. As protein: CASSLDSGELFF. Based on the CDR3 plus reference TRBV5-4 and TRBJ2-2, the full variable domain is ETGVTQSPTHLIKTRGQQVTLRCSSQSGHNTVSWYQQALGQGPQFIFQYYREEENGRGNFPPRFSGLQFPNYSSELNVNALELDDSALYLCASSLDSGELFFGEGSRLTVL.

The rearrangement joins TRBV28 to TRBJ1-2; 9 nucleotides match TRBD1. The trim removed 4 bases at V and 4 bases at J, leaving 7 bases unmatched. The germline V gene encodes CDR1 MDHEN and CDR2 SYDVKM. This CDR3 has 15 amino acids. CDR3 residues: CASSSGQGRGYGYTF. The CDR3 DNA reads as TGTGCCAGCAGTTCCGGACAGGGGCGTGGCTATGGCTACACCTTC.

This chain uses TRBV4-1 with TRBJ2-3; 9 bases line up with TRBD2. From germline, CDR1 is MGHRA and CDR2 YSYEKL. Trimming at V came to 4 bases and at J to 7 bases, leaving 9 bases not matched to a gene. This CDR3 comprises 15 residues. CDR3 loop: CASSPEGSGSYTQYF. CDR3 bases: TGCGCCAGCAGCCCCGAAGGTAGCGGGAGTTATACGCAGTATTTT.

The chain recombines TRBV5-4 with TRBJ2-3; 9 positions match TRBD1. V lost 4 bases to trimming and J lost 0 bases; unmatched junction nucleotides: 12. Germline V gene lookup returns CDR1 SGHNT and CDR2 YYREEE (reference sequence). CDR3 length: 18 amino acids. Here the CDR3 reads CASSKPGGQGPSTDTQYF. CDR3 sequence (DNA): TGTGCCAGCAGCAAGCCCGGGGGACAGGGCCCTAGCACAGATACGCAGTATTTT.

The chain is built from TRBV9 and TRBJ1-3; the D is unclear. The CDR3 totals 13 residues. The V end was cut by 5 bases, the J end by 0 bases, with 6 bases between. CDR1 and CDR2 (germline): SGDLS, YYNGEE. The CDR3 sequence is CASRPHSGNTIYF. The CDR3 coding sequence is TGTGCCAGCAGGCCACACTCTGGAAACACCATATATTTT.

This clone was found a few times. The chain uses TRBV29-1 and TRBJ1-6; maybe TRBD1 (5 bases). Trimming shortened V by 7 bases and J by 7 bases, and 14 bases separated the two germline ends. This CDR3 is 13 amino acids long. The germline V gene has CDR1 SQVTM and CDR2 ANQGSEA. The DNA of the CDR3 is TGCAGCGCTATCACAGGAGCGAATTCACCCCTCCACTTT. Protein product: CSAITGANSPLHF.

DNA for the CDR3: TGTGCCAGCAGTGAAAGGCAGGGTGGGTACTACACCTTC. As protein: CASSERQGGYYTF. This rearrangement joins TRBV6-1 to TRBJ1-2, with D tentatively TRBD1 (5 bases). Looked up from germline, CDR1 is MNHNS and CDR2 is SASEGT. This CDR3 has 13 amino acids. Trimming took off 2 bases at V and 10 bases at J, with 14 bases between the two ends.

J is TRBJ2-7 and V is TRBV5-4, with 9 bases that match TRBD1. CDR1 is SGHNT, CDR2 YYREEE, per germline (reference sequence). With 6 bases clipped from V and 2 bases from J, the junction kept 9 bases outside the gene matches. CDR3 length: 15 amino acids. The CDR3 bases are TGTGCCAGCAAGTTACCGGGACAGGGTCCCTACGAGCAGTACTTC. Its protein is CASKLPGQGPYEQYF.

This clone is a singleton in its sample. This sequence joins TRBV12-5 and TRBJ1-5; D gene uncertain. Trimming stripped 0 bases from V and 4 bases from J, with 7 bases between. This CDR3 is 14 amino acids long. Germline V gene sequence: CDR1 LGHNT, CDR2 FRNRAP. The CDR3 region has the DNA TGTGCTAGTGGTTTGGTTGGACTGAATCAGCCCCAGCATTTT. It codes for CASGLVGLNQPQHF.

The chain joins TRBV4-1 to TRBJ2-1, with 9 bases that match TRBD2. Germline V gene data show CDR1 as MGHRA and CDR2 as YSYEKL. The CDR3 runs 15 residues. After removal of 1 base from V and 15 bases from J, the junction contained 13 bases not matched to a gene. CDR3 in DNA: TGCGCCAGCAGCCAAGGTCTTAGGGGCGGGAGGGCCCCGTTCTTC. This sequence encodes CASSQGLRGGRAPFF.

V gene TRBV11-2 combines with J gene TRBJ2-3, with 7 bases lining up with TRBD2. The CDR3 consists of 17 residues. Germline lookup yields CDR1 SGHAT and CDR2 FQNNGV. V lost 4 bases and J lost 2; bases outside the gene matches: 12. CDR3 protein: CASSSRGGTIITDTQYF. CDR3 DNA: TGTGCCAGCAGCTCGCGGGGCGGGACTATAATCACAGATACGCAGTATTTT. Based on the CDR3 plus reference TRBV11-2 and TRBJ2-3, the full variable domain is EAGVAQSPRYKIIEKRQSVAFWCNPISGHATLYWYQQILGQGPKLLIQFQNNGVVDDSQLPKDRFSAERLKGVDSTLKIQPAKLEDSAVYLCASSSRGGTIITDTQYFGPGTRLTVL.

There are a few counts of this clone. The CDR3 loop reads CASREGQGPQETQYF. The CDR3 DNA is TGCGCCAGCAGGGAAGGACAGGGACCACAAGAGACCCAGTACTTC. This chain connects TRBV5-1 to TRBJ2-5; 8 positions agree with TRBD1. The CDR3 consists of 15 residues. Per the germline V gene, CDR1 is SGHRS and CDR2 is YFSETQ. V gave up 5 bases and J gave up 2 bases; unmatched junction bases: 8. The full variable domain, in which reference TRBV5-1 and TRBJ2-5 provide the parts outside the CDR3, is KAGVTQTPRYLIKTRGQQVTLSCSPISGHRSVSWYQQTPGQGLQFLFEYFSETQRNKGNFPGRFSGRQFSNSRSEMNVSTLELGDSALYLCASREGQGPQETQYFGPGTRLLVL.

J is TRBJ2-4 and V is TRBV28, with 10 bases fitting TRBD2. The CDR3 is made up of 16 amino acids. After removal of 6 bases from V and 1 base from J, the junction contained 6 bases not matched to a gene. Germline CDR1 MDHEN, CDR2 SYDVKM. CDR3 amino acids: CASSDKAGGAKNIQYF. Written as DNA, the CDR3 is TGTGCCAGCAGCGACAAAGCGGGAGGGGCCAAAAACATTCAGTACTTC.

This clone has only one observation. This rearrangement joins TRBV28 to TRBJ1-1, with unresolved D. CDR3 length: 16 residues. Germline CDR1 is MDHEN and CDR2 is SYDVKM. Trimming removed 3 bases at V and 8 bases at J, with 22 bases between. CDR3 DNA: TGTGCCAGCAGTTTGGCCCACGAATTGGGTTCGAGGGAAGCTTTCTTT. Its translation is CASSLAHELGSREAFF.

The rearrangement uses TRBV30 and TRBJ2-2; tentatively, D is TRBD1 (5 bases). Germline CDR1 is GTSNPN and CDR2 is SVGIG (reference sequence). The CDR3 totals 14 residues. Trimming removed 3 bases from V and 5 bases from J, with 13 bases in between. CDR3 nucleotides: TGTGCCTGGAGATGGCAGGGTGGAACCGGGGAGCTGTTTTTT. Its protein product is CAWRWQGGTGELFF.

This clone has a handful of counts. This sequence joins TRBV5-1 and TRBJ1-1; the D gene is possibly TRBD1 (5 bases). There are 16 residues in the CDR3. Germline V CDR1 and CDR2: SGHRS, YFSETQ. Trimming shortened V by 3 bases and J by 3 bases, and 18 bases separated the two germline ends. Here the CDR3 reads CASSWGLGSRDTEAFF. The CDR3 DNA reads as TGCGCCAGCAGCTGGGGCCTCGGCAGTCGGGACACTGAAGCTTTCTTT.

J is TRBJ2-7 and V is TRBV9; D is possibly TRBD2 (7 bases). Germline values: CDR1 SGDLS, CDR2 YYNGEE. The CDR3 spans 15 residues. Trimming shortened V by 2 bases and J by 2 bases, and 14 bases separated the two germline ends. In nucleotides, the CDR3 is TGTGCCAGCAGCGTGGGAGGGGGGATTACCTACGAGCAGTACTTC. This sequence encodes CASSVGGGITYEQYF.

The J gene is TRBJ1-2, the V gene TRBV6-5; 8 nucleotides agree with TRBD1. The CDR3 sequence is 12 residues long. Germline CDR1 is MNHEY and CDR2 is SVGAGI. V lost 4 bases to trimming and J lost 14 bases; unmatched junction nucleotides: 9. The CDR3 DNA reads TGTGCCAGCAGTTCTCAAGGACAGGGACGTACCTTC. It encodes CASSSQGQGRTF.

The V call is TRBV2, the J call TRBJ1-4; D perhaps matches TRBD1 (6 bases). The germline CDR1 and CDR2 sequences are SNHLY and FYNNEI. Trimming left V 5 bases short and J 2 bases short, with 15 bases between. The CDR3 is made up of 16 amino acids. Here the CDR3 DNA reads TGTGCCAGCAGTCAACAGGGAGAGGGGACTAATGAAAAACTGTTTTTT. This gives the protein CASSQQGEGTNEKLFF.

The CDR3 region is CAISDDGGNYNEQFF. The CDR3 DNA reads TGTGCCATCAGTGATGATGGCGGGAACTACAATGAGCAGTTCTTC. The J gene is TRBJ2-1, the V gene TRBV10-3; D is perhaps TRBD2 (6 bases). Trimming shortened V by 3 bases and J by 3 bases, and 12 bases separated the two germline ends. This CDR3 has 15 amino acids. Looked up from germline, CDR1 is ENHRY and CDR2 is SYGVKD.

A single count supports this clone. The chain couples TRBV19 to TRBJ2-1, with 7 bases fitting TRBD1. The CDR3 consists of 16 residues. Germline V gives CDR1 LNHDA, CDR2 SQIVND (reference sequence). V was pared by 3 bases and J by 4 bases, with 9 bases of the junction left unmatched. As DNA, the CDR3 is TGTGCCAGTAGTATGTTTGCGACAGGGATATACAATGAGCAGTTCTTC. Translating it yields CASSMFATGIYNEQFF.

This clone was observed a single time. The chain carries TRBV11-3 and TRBJ2-3; no firm D call. The V end lost 1 base, the J end lost 1 base, and 6 bases lay between the germline ends. The CDR3 runs 14 residues. Germline lookup yields CDR1 SGHNT and CDR2 YENEEA. The CDR3 DNA follows: TGTGCCAGCAGCTTAGGGCTCCGCACAGATACGCAGTATTTT. Its translation is CASSLGLRTDTQYF.

This clone has a handful of counts. Its ends do not fully match the called genes, so a read error is possible. This sequence joins TRBV7-9 and TRBJ2-3, with 8 bases that match TRBD2. This CDR3 has 16 residues. Germline V gene data show CDR1 as SEHNR and CDR2 as FQNEAQ (reference sequence). The chain's CDR3 is CSSSLAGGGLTDTQYF. The CDR3 bases are TGTTCCAGCAGCTTAGCAGGCGGGGGGCTCACAGATACGCAGTATTTT.

The chain combines TRBV25-1 with TRBJ2-2; TRBD2 might be the D (6 bases). Germline V CDR1 and CDR2: MGHDK, SYGVNS. V was pared by 1 base and J by 1 base, with 13 bases between. The CDR3 length is 17 residues. CDR3: CASSEFGGSGNTGELFF. The CDR3 DNA reads TGTGCCAGCAGTGAATTCGGAGGGAGTGGGAACACCGGGGAGCTGTTTTTT.

This sequence joins TRBV10-2 and TRBJ2-2; the D is unclear. CDR3 length equals 14 residues. CDR1 is WSHSY and CDR2 is SAAADI in the germline V gene. V shed 6 bases and J shed 3 bases, with 11 bases lying between them. The chain's CDR3 is CASRLPSDTGELFF. CDR3 coding DNA: TGCGCCAGCAGACTCCCTTCTGACACCGGGGAGCTGTTTTTT.